This T cell receptor beta chain was retrieved from a study of blood T cell repertoires in COVID-19. As for the study in general: Spain, Italy and the United States supplied samples that represented acute and convalescent COVID-19.

Here immunoSEQ multiplex PCR was the method, and the copy in TCRdb shows in-frame clones only, minus some. The data contain some 78,000 clones, about 88% of them seen just once; the ten biggest clones take up 9% to 15%. Germline V CDR1 and CDR2: SGHNT, YYREEE (reference sequence). The trim removed 2 bases at V and 2 bases at J, leaving 7 bases unmatched. The CDR3 consists of 16 residues. This chain links TRBV5-4 with TRBJ2-3, with 8 bases matching TRBD2. The clonotype was recovered from a man aged 70-80 years with active or convalescent COVID-19. Sequenced: peripheral blood. DNA of the CDR3: TGTGCCAGCAGCTTCCCCAGCGGGGGATCCACAGATACGCAGTATTTT. Residues: CASSFPSGGSTDTQYF.